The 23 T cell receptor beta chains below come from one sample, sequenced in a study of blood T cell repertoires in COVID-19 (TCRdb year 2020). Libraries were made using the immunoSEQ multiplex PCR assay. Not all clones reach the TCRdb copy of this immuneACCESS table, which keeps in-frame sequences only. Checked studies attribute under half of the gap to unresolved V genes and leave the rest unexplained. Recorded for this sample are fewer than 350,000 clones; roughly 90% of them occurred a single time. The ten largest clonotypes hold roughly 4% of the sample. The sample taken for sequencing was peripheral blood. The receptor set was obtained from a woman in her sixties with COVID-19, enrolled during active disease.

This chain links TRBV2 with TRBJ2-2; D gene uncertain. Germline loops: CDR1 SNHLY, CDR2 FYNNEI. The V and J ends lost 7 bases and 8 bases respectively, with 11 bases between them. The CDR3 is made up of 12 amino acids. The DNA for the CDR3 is TGTGCCAGCACCCTACTGGTGGGGGAGCTGTTTTTT. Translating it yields CASTLLVGELFF. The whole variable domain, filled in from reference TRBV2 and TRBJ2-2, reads EPEVTQTPSHQVTQMGQEVILRCVPISNHLYFYWYRQILGQKVEFLVSFYNNEISEKSEIFDDQFSVERPDGSNFTLKIRSTKLEDSAMYFCASTLLVGELFFGEGSRLTVL.

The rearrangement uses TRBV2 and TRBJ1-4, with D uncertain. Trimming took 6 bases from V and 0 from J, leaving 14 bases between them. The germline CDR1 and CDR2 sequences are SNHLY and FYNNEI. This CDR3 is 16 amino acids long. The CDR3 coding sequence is TGTGCCAGCAGGTTAATGGCCCTTGCAACTAATGAAAAACTGTTTTTT. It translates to CASRLMALATNEKLFF.

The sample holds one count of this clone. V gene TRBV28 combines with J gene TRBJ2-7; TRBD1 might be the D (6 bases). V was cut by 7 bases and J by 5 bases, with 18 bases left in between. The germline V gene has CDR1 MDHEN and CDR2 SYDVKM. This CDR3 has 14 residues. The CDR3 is CASNIYRQANEQYF. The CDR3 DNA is TGTGCCAGCAACATATACCGACAGGCCAACGAGCAGTACTTC.

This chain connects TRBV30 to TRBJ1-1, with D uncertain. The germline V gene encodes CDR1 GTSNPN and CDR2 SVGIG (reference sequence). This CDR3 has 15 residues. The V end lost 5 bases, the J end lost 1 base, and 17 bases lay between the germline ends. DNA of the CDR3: TGTGCCTGGGGGGATGGGTTGGCGGAGAACACTGAAGCTTTCTTT. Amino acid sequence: CAWGDGLAENTEAFF. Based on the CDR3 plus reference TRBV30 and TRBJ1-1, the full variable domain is SQTIHQWPATLVQPVGSPLSLECTVEGTSNPNLYWYRQAAGRGLQLLFYSVGIGQISSEVPQNLSASRPQDRQFILSSKKLLLSDSGFYLCAWGDGLAENTEAFFGQGTRLTVV.

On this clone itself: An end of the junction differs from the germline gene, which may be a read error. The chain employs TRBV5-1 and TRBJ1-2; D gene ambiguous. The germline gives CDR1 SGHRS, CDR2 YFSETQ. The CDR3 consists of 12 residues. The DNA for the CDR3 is TGCGCCAGCAGCTCCGTCGGAGATGGCCACACCTTC. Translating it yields CASSSVGDGHTF.

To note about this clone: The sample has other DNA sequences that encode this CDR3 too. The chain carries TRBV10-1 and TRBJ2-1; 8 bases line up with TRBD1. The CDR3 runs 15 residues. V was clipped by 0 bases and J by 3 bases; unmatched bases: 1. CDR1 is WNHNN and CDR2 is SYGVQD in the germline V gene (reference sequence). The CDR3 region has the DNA TGCGCCAGCAGTGAGTCCGGGACAGGCTACAATGAGCAGTTCTTC. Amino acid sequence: CASSESGTGYNEQFF.

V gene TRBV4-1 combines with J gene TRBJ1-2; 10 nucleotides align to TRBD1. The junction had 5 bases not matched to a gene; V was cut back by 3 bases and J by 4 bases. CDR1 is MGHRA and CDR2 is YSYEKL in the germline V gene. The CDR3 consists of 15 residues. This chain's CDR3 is CASSQTGGAPYGYTF. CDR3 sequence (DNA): TGCGCCAGCAGCCAGACAGGGGGCGCTCCCTATGGCTACACCTTC.

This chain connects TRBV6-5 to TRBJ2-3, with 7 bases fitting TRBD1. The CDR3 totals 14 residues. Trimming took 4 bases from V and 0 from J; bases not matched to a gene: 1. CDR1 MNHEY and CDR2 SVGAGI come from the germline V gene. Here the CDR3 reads CASSSTGSTDTQYF. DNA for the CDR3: TGTGCCAGCAGTTCGACAGGGAGCACAGATACGCAGTATTTT.

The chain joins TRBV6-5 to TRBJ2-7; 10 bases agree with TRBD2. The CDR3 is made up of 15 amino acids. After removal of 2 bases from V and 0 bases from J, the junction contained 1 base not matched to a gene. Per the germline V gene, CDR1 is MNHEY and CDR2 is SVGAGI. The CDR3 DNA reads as TGTGCCAGCAGTTACAGGACTAGCGGCTCCTACGAGCAGTACTTC. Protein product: CASSYRTSGSYEQYF.

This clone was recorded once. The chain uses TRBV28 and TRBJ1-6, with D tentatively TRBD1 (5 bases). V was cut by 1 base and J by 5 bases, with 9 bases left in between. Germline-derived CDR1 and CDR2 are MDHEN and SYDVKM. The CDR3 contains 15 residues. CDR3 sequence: CASSLFGRDNSPLHF. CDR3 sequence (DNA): TGTGCCAGCAGTTTATTCGGCAGGGATAATTCACCCCTCCACTTT.

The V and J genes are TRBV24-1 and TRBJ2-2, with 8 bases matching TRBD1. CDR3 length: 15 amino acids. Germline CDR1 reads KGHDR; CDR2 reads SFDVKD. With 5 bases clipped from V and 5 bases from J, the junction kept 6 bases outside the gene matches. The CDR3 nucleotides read TGTGCCACCAGTGGGCCAGGGGGCTTAACCGGGGAGCTGTTTTTT. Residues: CATSGPGGLTGELFF.

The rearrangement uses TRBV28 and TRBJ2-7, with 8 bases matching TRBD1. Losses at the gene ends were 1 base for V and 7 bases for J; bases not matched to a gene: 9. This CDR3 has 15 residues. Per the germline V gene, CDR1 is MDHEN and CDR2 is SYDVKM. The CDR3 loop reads CASSLSSQGAREQYF. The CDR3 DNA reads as TGTGCCAGCAGTTTATCCTCTCAGGGGGCACGGGAGCAGTACTTC.

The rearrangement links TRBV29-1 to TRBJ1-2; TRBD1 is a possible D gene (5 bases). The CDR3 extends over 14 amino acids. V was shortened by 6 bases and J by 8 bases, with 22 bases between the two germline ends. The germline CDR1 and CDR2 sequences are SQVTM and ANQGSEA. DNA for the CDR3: TGCAGCGTCCCTATGGTTTCGGGGGGGGAAGGCTACACCTTC. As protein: CSVPMVSGGEGYTF. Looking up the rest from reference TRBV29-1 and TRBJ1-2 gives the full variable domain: SAVISQKPSRDICQRGTSLTIQCQVDSQVTMMFWYRQQPGQSLTLIATANQGSEATYESGFVIDKFPISRPNLTFSTLTVSNMSPEDSSIYLCSVPMVSGGEGYTFGSGTRLTVV.

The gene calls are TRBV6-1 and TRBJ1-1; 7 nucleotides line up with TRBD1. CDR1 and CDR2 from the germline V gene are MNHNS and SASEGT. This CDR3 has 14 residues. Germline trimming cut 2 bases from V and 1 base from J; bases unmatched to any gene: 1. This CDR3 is CASSEYRGNTEAFF. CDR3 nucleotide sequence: TGTGCCAGCAGTGAATACAGGGGGAACACTGAAGCTTTCTTT.

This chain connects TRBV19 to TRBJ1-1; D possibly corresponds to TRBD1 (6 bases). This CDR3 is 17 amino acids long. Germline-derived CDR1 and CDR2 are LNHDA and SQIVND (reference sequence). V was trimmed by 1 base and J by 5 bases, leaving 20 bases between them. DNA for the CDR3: TGTGCCAGTAGTATAGTGCCAGGGGAGCCGTGGGGGACTGAAGCTTTCTTT. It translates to CASSIVPGEPWGTEAFF.

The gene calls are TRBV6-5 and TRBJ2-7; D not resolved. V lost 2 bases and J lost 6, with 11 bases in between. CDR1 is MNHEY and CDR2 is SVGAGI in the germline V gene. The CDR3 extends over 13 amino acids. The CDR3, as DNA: TGTGCCAGCAGTTACGAACTCGTTGGCGAGCAGTACTTC. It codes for CASSYELVGEQYF.

CDR3 residues: CASSQQGIGETQYF. The CDR3 DNA reads TGCGCCAGCAGCCAACAGGGGATTGGAGAGACCCAGTACTTC. The chain joins TRBV5-1 to TRBJ2-5; TRBD1 matches 7 bases. Germline CDR1 SGHRS, CDR2 YFSETQ. The CDR3 totals 14 residues. J lost 4 bases, V lost 4 bases, and 7 bases had no gene match.

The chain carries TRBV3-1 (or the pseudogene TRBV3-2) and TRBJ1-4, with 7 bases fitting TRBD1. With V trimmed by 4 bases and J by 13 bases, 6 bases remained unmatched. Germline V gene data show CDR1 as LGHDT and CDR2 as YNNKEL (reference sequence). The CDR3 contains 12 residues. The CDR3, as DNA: TGTGCCAGCAGCCTAAGGGACAGAGGACTGTTTTTT. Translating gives CASSLRDRGLFF.

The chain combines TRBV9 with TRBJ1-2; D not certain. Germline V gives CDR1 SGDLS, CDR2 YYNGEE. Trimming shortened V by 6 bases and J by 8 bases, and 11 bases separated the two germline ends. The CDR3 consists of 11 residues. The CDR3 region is CASTGSEGYTF. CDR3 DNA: TGTGCCAGCACGGGGTCGGAGGGCTACACCTTC.

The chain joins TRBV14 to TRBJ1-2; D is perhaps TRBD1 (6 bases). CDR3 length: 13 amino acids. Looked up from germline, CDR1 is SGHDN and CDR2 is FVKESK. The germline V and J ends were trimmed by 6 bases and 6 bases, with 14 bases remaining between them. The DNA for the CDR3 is TGTGCCAGCAGGGCGAGGCCAGGGGATGGCTACACCTTC. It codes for CASRARPGDGYTF.

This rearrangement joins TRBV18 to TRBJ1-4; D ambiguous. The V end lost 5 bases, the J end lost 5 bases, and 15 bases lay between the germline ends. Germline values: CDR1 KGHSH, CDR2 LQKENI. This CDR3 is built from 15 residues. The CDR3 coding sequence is TGTGCCAGCTCAACCCTAGGCAGCGCCAATGAAAAACTGTTTTTT. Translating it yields CASSTLGSANEKLFF.

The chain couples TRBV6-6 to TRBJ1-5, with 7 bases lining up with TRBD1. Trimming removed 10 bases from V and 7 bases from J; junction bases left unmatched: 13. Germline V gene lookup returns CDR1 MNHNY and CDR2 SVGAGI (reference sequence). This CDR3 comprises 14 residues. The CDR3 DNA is TGTGCCACAGGACAGGTCTTGGAGGGGCAGCCCCAGCATTTT. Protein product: CATGQVLEGQPQHF.

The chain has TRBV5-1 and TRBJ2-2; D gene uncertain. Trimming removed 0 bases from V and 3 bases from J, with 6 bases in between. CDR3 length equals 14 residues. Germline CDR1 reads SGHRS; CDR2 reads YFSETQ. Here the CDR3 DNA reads TGCGCCAGCAGCTTGGCCGTTGACACCGGGGAGCTGTTTTTT. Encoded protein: CASSLAVDTGELFF.